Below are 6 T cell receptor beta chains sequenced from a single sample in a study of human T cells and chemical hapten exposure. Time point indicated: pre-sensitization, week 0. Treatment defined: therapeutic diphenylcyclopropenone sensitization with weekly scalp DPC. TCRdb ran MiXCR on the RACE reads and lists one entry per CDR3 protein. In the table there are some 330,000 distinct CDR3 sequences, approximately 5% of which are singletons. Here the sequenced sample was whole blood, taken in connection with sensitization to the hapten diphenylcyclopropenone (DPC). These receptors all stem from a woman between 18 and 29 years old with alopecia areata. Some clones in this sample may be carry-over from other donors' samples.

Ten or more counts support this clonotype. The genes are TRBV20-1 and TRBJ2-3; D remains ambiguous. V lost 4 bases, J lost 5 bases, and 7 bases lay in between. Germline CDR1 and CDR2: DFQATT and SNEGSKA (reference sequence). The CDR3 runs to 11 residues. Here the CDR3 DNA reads TGCAGTGCTACGGCGCGAGATACGCAGTATTTT. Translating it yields CSATARDTQYF.

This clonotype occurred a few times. CDR3: CASSLIGPRATNEKLFF. CDR3 in DNA: TGTGCCAGCAGCTTGATTGGCCCGCGCGCAACTAATGAAAAACTGTTTTTT. The rearrangement joins TRBV5-5 to TRBJ1-4, with D unclear. Trimming shortened V by 1 base and J by 0 bases, and 13 bases separated the two germline ends. The CDR3 covers 17 residues. The V gene's germline CDR1 is SGHKS and CDR2 YYEKEE (reference sequence).

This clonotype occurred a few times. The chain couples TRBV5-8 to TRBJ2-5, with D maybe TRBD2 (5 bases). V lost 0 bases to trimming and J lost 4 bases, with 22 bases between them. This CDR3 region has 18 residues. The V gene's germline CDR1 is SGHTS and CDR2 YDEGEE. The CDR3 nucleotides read TGTGCCAGCAGCTTGGCCCGGGTTATGCGGGCGCCCGGAGAGACCCAGTACTTC. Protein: CASSLARVMRAPGETQYF.

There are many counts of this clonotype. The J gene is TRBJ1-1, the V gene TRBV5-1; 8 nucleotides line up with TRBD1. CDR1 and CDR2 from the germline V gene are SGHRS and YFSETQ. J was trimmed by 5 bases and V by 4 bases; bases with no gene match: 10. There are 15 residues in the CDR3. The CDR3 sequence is CASSPRTGSRTEAFF. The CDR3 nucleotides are TGCGCCAGCAGCCCCCGGACAGGGAGTAGGACTGAAGCTTTCTTT.

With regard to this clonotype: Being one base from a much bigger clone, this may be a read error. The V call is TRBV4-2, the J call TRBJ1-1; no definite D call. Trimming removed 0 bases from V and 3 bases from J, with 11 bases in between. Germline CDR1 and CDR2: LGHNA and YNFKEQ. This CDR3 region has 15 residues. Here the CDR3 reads CASSQETEMHTEAFF. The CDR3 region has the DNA TGTGCCAGCAGCCAAGAAACCGAAATGCACACTGAAGCTTTCTTT.

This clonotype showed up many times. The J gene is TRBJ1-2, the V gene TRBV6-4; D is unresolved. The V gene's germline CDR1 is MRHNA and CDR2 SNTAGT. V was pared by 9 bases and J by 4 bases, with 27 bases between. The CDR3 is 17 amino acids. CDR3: CARETHRRRGRRYGYTF. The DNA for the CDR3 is TGTGCCAGAGAAACACATAGACGACGCGGTAGGCGCTATGGCTACACCTTC.